Reported below is one T cell receptor (beta chain). Its antigen is unknown. No much larger clone is present one base from it, and per-base qualities are unavailable. Measured from the cysteine to the phenylalanine, the CDR3 is 15 residues long. The CDR3 DNA has 45 bases and is translated from base 1. The CDR1 and CDR2 encoded by the germline V gene are KGHDR and SFDVKD. The data were obtained in a study of post-analysis software for immune sequencing data (dated by TCRdb to about 2015). Turning to the overall study: Recorded disease courses included relapsing-remitting, secondary progressive and progressive-relapsing multiple sclerosis, with some patients lacking subtype annotation. The patient repertoires were set against eleven to twelve previously published healthy control repertoires from donors whose ages ranged from about 6 to 27 years. A subset of samples was prepared in parallel using single-end sample barcoding, then pooled and co-amplified after Illumina adapter ligation. Overall study results and their limits: Patients showed significantly higher frequencies than controls for roughly five TRBV segments, among them TRBV5-6, TRBV5-1 and TRBV20-1. When samples were clustered directly using the F measure, samples prepared in the same batch co-clustered strongly, which prompted a batch-effect correction. Normalized Chao1 diversity was significantly lower in multiple sclerosis patients than controls, suggesting substantial peripheral T-cell clonal expansion. The control group was slightly older than the multiple sclerosis patient group.

Libraries were prepared through PCR. Sequencing took place on an Illumina HiSeq 2500. Unique molecular identifiers were incorporated into TCR beta cDNA libraries to reduce PCR and sequencing biases. Per 1 to 10 million input T cells, roughly 500,000 cDNA molecules were obtained, such that each molecule approximated one T cell. The patient libraries were prepared and sequenced using the same protocol as the earlier healthy control dataset. Samples belonging to the same batch were prepared together, multiplexed and sequenced on a shared HiSeq lane. As for how the authors treated the data: MIGEC was used to process the raw barcoded reads, and molecular identifier groups with only a single read were discarded before consensus assembly and CDR3 extraction. Clonotype tables were post-analysed with VDJtools, and diversity was normalized by down-sampling all datasets to the smallest sample size. Repertoire overlap clustering matched CDR3 amino acid but not nucleotide sequences to correct batch-related cross-sample contamination. Starting from the raw public reads, TCRdb applied fastp trimming at Q25, assembled clones with MiXCR and retained in-frame beta chains. CDR3 protein duplicates are merged, each entry listing the most common genes and DNA. The authors' filters were not applied to this entry. The sample table lists some 690,000 distinct CDR3 sequences, 30% of them with a count of one. Of the sample, around 0.55% is held by the ten largest clones.

TCR beta repertoires were profiled from peripheral blood of some 13 young patients with multiple sclerosis to demonstrate the VDJtools post-analysis software. The multiple sclerosis patients were children and adolescents between roughly 6 and 16 years of age. This chain is built from TRBV24-1 and TRBJ2-5; TRBD2 might be the D gene, on 5 matching bases. The J call may be in error: the DNA end matches TRBJ2-7 better. This receptor was identified in a girl aged 10-17 years with multiple sclerosis. Sequenced input: blood. CDR3 sequence: CATSGGVGESYEQYF. The DNA reads TGTGCCACCAGTGGAGGAGTCGGGGAGAGCTACGAGCAGTACTTC.